This T cell receptor beta chain emerged from a study of blood T cell repertoires in COVID-19. Study as a whole: The analysed material was cDNA or gDNA that came from T cells, B-cell-depleted T cells, or PBMCs.

The J segment lost 6 bases and the V segment lost 5 bases, leaving 9 bases of the junction unmatched. This CDR3 has 15 residues. CDR1 and CDR2 (germline): MDHEN, SYDVKM. Per the original methods: Amplification of reference gene primers was used by the study to estimate nucleated cell counts. Profiled with immunoSEQ multiplex PCR; TCRdb holds only in-frame clones, not every one. The DNA gave D and trimming, while V, J and clone size come from that table. The sample gives roughly 140,000 clones, around nine tenths of which show up once; more than 9% is in the top ten. The specimen sequenced was peripheral blood. The sequence came from a man aged 50 or older with active or convalescent COVID-19. This chain connects TRBV28 to TRBJ2-7, with TRBD1 matching over 11 bases. The DNA of the CDR3 is TGTGCCAGCAGTACTACCGGGACAGGGGGTGGCGAGCAGTACTTC. This codes for CASSTTGTGGGEQYF. Looking up the rest from reference TRBV28 and TRBJ2-7 gives the full variable domain: DVKVTQSSRYLVKRTGEKVFLECVQDMDHENMFWYRQDPGLGLRLIYFSYDVKMKEKGDIPEGYSVSREKKERFSLILESASTNQTSMYLCASSTTGTGGGEQYFGPGTRLTVT.